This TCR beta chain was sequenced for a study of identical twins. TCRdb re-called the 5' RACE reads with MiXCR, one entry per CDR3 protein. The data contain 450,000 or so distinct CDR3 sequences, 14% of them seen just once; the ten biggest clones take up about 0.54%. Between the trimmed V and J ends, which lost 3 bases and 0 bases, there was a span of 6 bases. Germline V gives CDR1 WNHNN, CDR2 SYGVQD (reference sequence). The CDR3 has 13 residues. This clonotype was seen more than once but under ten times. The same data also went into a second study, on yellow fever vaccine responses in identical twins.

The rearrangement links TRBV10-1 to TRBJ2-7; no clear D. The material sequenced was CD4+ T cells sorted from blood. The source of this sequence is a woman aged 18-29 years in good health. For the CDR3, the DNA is TGCGCCAGCAGTGAACAGATCTCCTACGAGCAGTACTTC. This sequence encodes CASSEQISYEQYF.